The clone carrying this TCR beta chain was seen ten or more times. Its specificity is unknown. These data come from a study of early T cells in non-severe SARS-CoV-2 infection. Whole-study context: Sequencing used unsorted whole-blood bulk RNA, so chains lack pairing. The study, taken as a whole, reports: Matches to VDJdb favored anti-spike CD8 responses and missed private and CD4 specificities.

The J segment lost 3 bases and the V segment lost 4 bases, leaving 9 bases of the junction unmatched. The CDR3 contains 17 residues. Germline CDR1 reads MNHEY; CDR2 reads SVGAGI. Unique molecular identifier tags were affixed to discrete cDNA molecules. One entry per CDR3 protein results from TCRdb running MiXCR on the 5' RACE reads. Here the sample spans tens of thousands of distinct CDR3 sequences, roughly 5.2% being singletons. The V gene is TRBV6-5, the J gene TRBJ2-1; 10 bases agree with TRBD2. This clonotype was sampled from an adult who was a healthcare worker with PCR-confirmed SARS-CoV-2 infection or an uninfected control (not recorded which). The sequenced sample was whole blood. For the CDR3, the DNA is TGTGCCAGCAGTTTTCTAGCGGGAGTAGGGGGCTACAATGAGCAGTTCTTC. It codes for CASSFLAGVGGYNEQFF.